This is a list of T cell receptor beta chains from one sample in a study of Ad26.COV2.S vaccination and SARS-CoV-2 variants. Produced via immunoSEQ multiplex PCR; TCRdb's table is partial and in-frame only. The sample consists of 350,000 to 450,000 clones, roughly 84% of them appearing once. Sequencing was performed on peripheral blood, taken in a trial of Ad26.COV2.S vaccine versus placebo. These receptors were collected from a person between 18 and 65 years old who received the Ad26.COV2.S COVID-19 vaccine or a placebo. CDR3s include the opening cysteine and the closing phenylalanine or tryptophan. The D gene is left open where the match is weak. Clone size is not always given. Where it is, it says once, few, many or a class for expanded clones.

NA,TRBV3-1/TRBV3-2,TRBJ2-1,TRBD1,TGTGCCAGCAGCCCCCCTGGAAGGGGACAGATCTACAATGAGCAGTTCTTC,CASSPPGRGQIYNEQFF
NA,TRBV5-4,TRBJ1-6,NA,TGTGCCAGCAGCTTGGCCGGGGCGGGGGGCGTACAAAATTCACCCCTCCACTTT,CASSLAGAGGVQNSPLHF
once,TRBV9,TRBJ1-1,NA,TGTGCCAGCAGCGTAGGCATGCAGACTGAAGCTTTCTTT,CASSVGMQTEAFF
NA,TRBV11-1,TRBJ2-7,NA,TGTGCCAGCAGCTTAGGAGATTTCTACGAGCAGTACTTC,CASSLGDFYEQYF
NA,TRBV29-1,TRBJ2-7,NA,TGCAGCGTGGGCGACTCCTACGAGCAGTACTTC,CSVGDSYEQYF
NA,TRBV7-3,TRBJ2-5,NA,TGTGCCAGCAGCCCCACAGGGAGGGAGACCCAGTACTTC,CASSPTGRETQYF
NA,TRBV6-6,TRBJ2-1,NA,TGTGCCAGCAGTTACGGTAGGGACAATGAGCAGTTCTTC,CASSYGRDNEQFF
NA,TRBV27,TRBJ2-6,NA,TGTGCCAGCAGTCCCCAAACTTTGAGCCTTGGGGCCAACGTCCTGACTTTC,CASSPQTLSLGANVLTF
NA,TRBV27,TRBJ1-3,TRBD1,TGTGCCAGCAGTTTATCCGGGACAGTGCTTACCCGTAGAGGAAACACCATATATTTT,CASSLSGTVLTRRGNTIYF
NA,TRBV4-3,TRBJ2-7,TRBD1,TGCGCCAGCAGCCCGGGGACAGGGGGCTACGAGCAGTACTTC,CASSPGTGGYEQYF